These 24 T cell receptor beta chains were sequenced from one sample in a study of blood T cell repertoires in COVID-19. Profiling relied on immunoSEQ multiplex PCR, and the TCRdb table lists in-frame clones only, not all of them. This table holds roughly 110,000 clones, around nine tenths found once. The sequenced material came from peripheral blood. Source of these receptors: a man in his forties with acute or convalescent COVID-19.

V is TRBV5-1 and J is TRBJ1-2; a weak D match, TRBD1 (6 bases). Germline CDR1 is SGHRS and CDR2 is YFSETQ. The CDR3 covers 16 residues. The germline V and J ends were trimmed by 4 bases and 4 bases, with 20 bases remaining between them. CDR3 residues: CASSRTDRPAPYGYTF. The CDR3 DNA reads TGCGCCAGCAGCCGTACGGACAGACCCGCACCCTATGGCTACACCTTC. Using reference TRBV5-1 and TRBJ1-2 for the parts outside the CDR3, the full variable domain is KAGVTQTPRYLIKTRGQQVTLSCSPISGHRSVSWYQQTPGQGLQFLFEYFSETQRNKGNFPGRFSGRQFSNSRSEMNVSTLELGDSALYLCASSRTDRPAPYGYTFGSGTRLTVV.

The chain carries TRBV3-1 (or the pseudogene TRBV3-2) and TRBJ1-3, with a weak D call TRBD1 (6 bases). Germline CDR1 LGHDT, CDR2 YNNKEL (reference sequence). V was cut by 3 bases and J by 8 bases, with 11 bases left in between. The CDR3 is made up of 13 amino acids. The CDR3 DNA follows: TGTGCCAGCAGCCAGGGGGCCGGGGACACCATATATTTT. This gives the protein CASSQGAGDTIYF.

In nucleotides, the CDR3 is TGTGCCAGCTCACCGTTAGCGGGAGCCCGTGGTAGAAATGAGCAGTTCTTC. As protein: CASSPLAGARGRNEQFF. The chain links TRBV18 to TRBJ2-1; 9 bases align to TRBD2. Germline V lookup: CDR1 KGHSH, CDR2 LQKENI. The CDR3 sequence is 17 residues long. Unmatched junction bases numbered 13, after V lost 3 bases and J lost 7 bases.

This sequence joins TRBV9 and TRBJ1-6; D gene ambiguous. The CDR3 runs 14 residues. V lost 0 bases to trimming and J lost 9 bases, with 10 bases between them. Germline V gene data show CDR1 as SGDLS and CDR2 as YYNGEE. CDR3: CASSVGKGGSPLHF. The CDR3 nucleotides read TGTGCCAGCAGCGTAGGGAAGGGAGGTTCACCCCTCCACTTT.

The V and J genes are TRBV5-1 and TRBJ2-7; D perhaps matches TRBD2 (5 bases). The V end lost 3 bases, the J end lost 5 bases, and 12 bases lay between the germline ends. The CDR3 length is 13 residues. Germline values: CDR1 SGHRS, CDR2 YFSETQ. The CDR3 spells CASSSRGFHEQYF. For the CDR3, the DNA is TGCGCCAGCAGCTCGAGAGGGTTCCACGAGCAGTACTTC.

This clone came up once. The chain recombines TRBV19 with TRBJ2-5; 9 bases align to TRBD1. Germline V lookup: CDR1 LNHDA, CDR2 SQIVND (reference sequence). Losses at the gene ends were 6 bases for V and 5 bases for J; bases not matched to a gene: 7. This CDR3 spans 14 amino acids. The CDR3 nucleotides read TGTGCCAGTAGATGGACAGGGGTCGGGGAGACCCAGTACTTC. Amino acid sequence: CASRWTGVGETQYF.

Only a few counts were recorded for this clone. The J gene is TRBJ2-7, the V gene TRBV3-1 (or the pseudogene TRBV3-2); TRBD2 is a possible D gene (5 bases). The V gene lost 3 bases and the J gene lost 2 bases, with 17 bases spanning the gap. Germline values: CDR1 LGHDT, CDR2 YNNKEL (reference sequence). The length of the CDR3 is 16 residues. The CDR3 sequence is CASSQGRHLLTYEQYF. In nucleotides, the CDR3 is TGTGCCAGCAGCCAGGGGAGACACCTCCTAACCTACGAGCAGTACTTC.

The V gene is TRBV4-2, the J gene TRBJ2-7; D is possibly TRBD2 (6 bases). The CDR3 has 16 amino acids. Trimming left V 4 bases short and J 5 bases short, with 21 bases between. Germline CDR1 LGHNA, CDR2 YNFKEQ. CDR3 in DNA: TGTGCCAGCAGCCCCAGAACCCGGGAGCAGGGTCACGAGCAGTACTTC. It translates to CASSPRTREQGHEQYF.

This clone was counted ten times or more. The chain carries TRBV2 and TRBJ1-2, with TRBD1 identical over 10 bases. The CDR3 extends over 13 amino acids. J was trimmed by 6 bases and V by 4 bases; bases with no gene match: 2. The germline gives CDR1 SNHLY, CDR2 FYNNEI. CDR3 in amino acids: CASSGDRGDGYTF. The CDR3 bases are TGTGCCAGCAGTGGGGACAGGGGCGATGGCTACACCTTC.

The chain recombines TRBV5-8 with TRBJ2-7; maybe TRBD2 (5 bases). Germline V gives CDR1 SGHTS, CDR2 YDEGEE. The CDR3 spans 15 residues. The V end was cut by 5 bases, the J end by 2 bases, with 17 bases between. CDR3 in DNA: TGTGCCAGCAGTTATCTAGGGCCGAGGGCCTACGAGCAGTACTTC. Amino acids: CASSYLGPRAYEQYF.

This rearrangement joins TRBV3-1 (or the pseudogene TRBV3-2) to TRBJ1-3, with 8 bases fitting TRBD1. Trimming took 2 bases from V and 9 from J; bases not matched to a gene: 12. CDR1 is LGHDT and CDR2 is YNNKEL in the germline V gene (reference sequence). This CDR3 is built from 16 residues. The CDR3 sequence is CASSQRQGYLRGTIYF. Here the CDR3 DNA reads TGTGCCAGCAGCCAACGACAGGGGTATCTTCGAGGCACCATATATTTT.

This clone is a singleton in its sample. V usage is TRBV6-5 and J usage is TRBJ2-7, with 7 bases that match TRBD2. The CDR3 contains 13 residues. Germline V gene data show CDR1 as MNHEY and CDR2 as SVGAGI. Trimming removed 7 bases from V and 9 bases from J; junction bases left unmatched: 12. The CDR3 spells CASKISTTGGQYF. The CDR3 DNA reads TGTGCCAGCAAAATCTCCACTACGGGGGGGCAGTACTTC.

J is TRBJ1-2 and V is TRBV5-1; weak D call: TRBD1 (5 bases). V dropped 5 bases and J dropped 7 bases, with 12 bases sitting between them. The germline V gene encodes CDR1 SGHRS and CDR2 YFSETQ. CDR3 size: 12 residues. The CDR3 spells CASRESGGGYTF. The CDR3 DNA reads as TGCGCCAGCAGGGAATCCGGGGGTGGCTACACCTTC.

The chain recombines TRBV5-5 with TRBJ2-5, with D unclear. Germline loops: CDR1 SGHKS, CDR2 YYEKEE (reference sequence). The V and J ends lost 3 bases and 3 bases respectively, with 9 bases between them. The CDR3 has 13 amino acids. This CDR3 is CASSSDMEETQYF. The DNA of the CDR3 is TGTGCCAGCAGCTCTGACATGGAAGAGACCCAGTACTTC.

The gene calls are TRBV11-3 and TRBJ2-4, with D possibly matching TRBD2 (6 bases). CDR1 and CDR2 from the germline V gene are SGHNT and YENEEA. The CDR3 is made up of 13 amino acids. V dropped 6 bases and J dropped 8 bases, with 14 bases sitting between them. The chain's CDR3 is CASSVRPGDIQYF. The CDR3 DNA follows: TGTGCCAGCAGTGTACGACCGGGGGACATTCAGTACTTC.

The V and J genes are TRBV6-5 and TRBJ2-7; no clear D gene. Trimming shortened V by 6 bases and J by 3 bases, and 6 bases separated the two germline ends. Germline V gene sequence: CDR1 MNHEY, CDR2 SVGAGI. The CDR3 sequence is 11 residues long. In nucleotides, the CDR3 is TGTGCCAGCAGCAACATCTACGAGCAGTACTTC. Translating it yields CASSNIYEQYF.

This clone was observed a handful of times. The V and J genes are TRBV9 and TRBJ1-4; D is ambiguous. CDR3 length equals 14 residues. V was trimmed by 1 base and J by 8 bases, leaving 12 bases between them. Germline CDR1 SGDLS, CDR2 YYNGEE. The CDR3 protein is CASSVTGYGEKLFF. DNA of the CDR3: TGTGCCAGCAGCGTAACGGGGTATGGAGAAAAACTGTTTTTT.

The chain joins TRBV25-1 to TRBJ2-3; TRBD2 might be the D (5 bases). Looked up from germline, CDR1 is MGHDK and CDR2 is SYGVNS. The CDR3 covers 15 residues. V lost 3 bases to trimming and J lost 0 bases, with 10 bases between them. The CDR3 sequence: CASSDASLSTDTQYF. CDR3 in DNA: TGTGCCAGCAGTGATGCTAGCTTGAGCACAGATACGCAGTATTTT.

The rearrangement joins TRBV11-3 to TRBJ1-6, with unresolved D. CDR1 and CDR2 from the germline V gene are SGHNT and YENEEA. The length of the CDR3 is 13 residues. Trimming shortened V by 5 bases and J by 6 bases, and 8 bases separated the two germline ends. DNA for the CDR3: TGTGCCAGCAGCGCCTCGAGTAATTCACCCCTCCACTTT. This sequence encodes CASSASSNSPLHF.

This sequence joins TRBV9 and TRBJ1-1; a weak D match, TRBD1 (6 bases). V was shortened by 7 bases and J by 1 base, with 11 bases between the two germline ends. Per germline, CDR1 SGDLS and CDR2 YYNGEE. CDR3 length equals 13 residues. CDR3: CASGPGQNTEAFF. The CDR3 DNA sequence: TGTGCCAGCGGGCCGGGACAGAACACTGAAGCTTTCTTT. Filled out from reference TRBV9 and TRBJ1-1, the complete variable domain reads DSGVTQTPKHLITATGQRVTLRCSPRSGDLSVYWYQQSLDQGLQFLIQYYNGEERAKGNILERFSAQQFPDLHSELNLSSLELGDSALYFCASGPGQNTEAFFGQGTRLTVV.

The chain combines TRBV2 with TRBJ1-2; a weak D match, TRBD1 (5 bases). CDR1 and CDR2 from the germline V gene are SNHLY and FYNNEI. CDR3 length: 14 residues. Deletions cut 2 bases from V and 10 bases from J, with 17 bases between. CDR3 nucleotides: TGTGCCAGCAGTGAAATCAACCGGGGGAAAGACTACACCTTC. Encoded protein: CASSEINRGKDYTF.

In DNA form, the CDR3 reads TGTGCCAGCAGTGAGCGGCAGAACTATAATTCACCCCTCCACTTT. Protein sequence: CASSERQNYNSPLHF. The chain has TRBV6-1 and TRBJ1-6; no definite D call. Germline V gene lookup returns CDR1 MNHNS and CDR2 SASEGT. The V end was cut by 3 bases, the J end by 3 bases, with 9 bases between. There are 15 residues in the CDR3.

The V call is TRBV7-2, the J call TRBJ2-1; D may be TRBD2 (5 bases). The CDR3 covers 14 residues. V lost 5 bases, J lost 2 bases, and 10 bases lay in between. The germline gives CDR1 SGHTA, CDR2 FQGNSA. CDR3 bases: TGTGCCAGCAGCCAATCGGGGACCTACAATGAGCAGTTCTTC. This translates into CASSQSGTYNEQFF.

CDR3 sequence (DNA): TGCGCCAGCAGCTTCCCTAGCGGCGACAATGAGCAGTTCTTC. Protein: CASSFPSGDNEQFF. The genes are TRBV5-1 and TRBJ2-1; TRBD2 aligns across 7 bases. This CDR3 comprises 14 residues. J lost 5 bases, V lost 2 bases, and 4 bases had no gene match. Germline V lookup: CDR1 SGHRS, CDR2 YFSETQ.